The clone carrying this T cell receptor (beta chain) was picked up a small number of times. TCRdb re-analysed the RT-PCR reads in MiXCR, keeping a single row per CDR3 protein. This table holds about 680,000 distinct CDR3 sequences, over 12% found once. CDR3 length equals 15 residues. Losses at the gene ends were 1 base for V and 10 bases for J; bases not matched to a gene: 7. Per the germline V gene, CDR1 is LGHNA and CDR2 is YNFKEQ. The chain combines TRBV4-2 with TRBJ2-2; 9 bases map to TRBD2. Specimen: memory CD4+ T cells from blood. The clonotype comes from a female donor in good health, serving as a healthy control. The CDR3 region is CASSQAGSGGAELFF. The DNA for the CDR3 is TGTGCCAGCAGCCAAGCGGGTAGCGGGGGCGCGGAGCTGTTTTTT.